Listed below are T cell receptor beta chains from one sample, sequenced in a study of T-cell reconstitution after alpha-beta-depleted transplantation in children. One entry per CDR3 protein, called by TCRdb with MiXCR from the PCR reads. The sample lists 500,000 to 750,000 distinct CDR3 sequences; over 10% were seen once. The sample in question was PBMCs, mostly from graft donor cells, obtained 360 days after TCRalphabeta/CD19-depleted stem cell transplant. Receptors were obtained from a male patient younger than 18 who had a stem cell transplant for acute myeloid leukemia, so the T cells may come from the graft donor. The CDR3 runs from the conserved cysteine through the conserved F or W. D genes are given only for firm matches. The listing skips clone size in some rows; elsewhere it reads once, few, many or a size class.

- | TRBJ2-4 | TRBV20-1 | - | CSARVGRAPWIDIQYF | TGCAGTGCTAGGGTAGGCCGGGCTCCCTGGATAGACATTCAGTACTTC
many | TRBJ2-5 | TRBV5-1 | TRBD1 | CASSPNRGQETQYF | TGCGCCAGCAGCCCAAACAGGGGGCAAGAGACCCAGTACTTC
- | TRBJ1-1 | TRBV27 | - | CASGFLNTEAFF | TGTGCCAGCGGATTCCTGAACACTGAAGCTTTCTTT
- | TRBJ2-5 | TRBV6-5 | TRBD1 | CASSYSRKRDRDQETQYF | TGTGCCAGCAGTTACTCGAGAAAGCGGGACAGGGACCAAGAGACCCAGTACTTC
- | TRBJ2-7 | TRBV11-2 | TRBD1 | CATLGPPRGPYEQYF | TGTGCCACTTTAGGGCCACCCAGGGGGCCTTACGAGCAGTACTTC
- | TRBJ2-3 | TRBV5-1 | TRBD2 | CASSVGLAGGRGTDTQYF | TGCGCCAGCAGCGTGGGACTAGCGGGAGGAAGGGGCACAGATACGCAGTATTTT
- | TRBJ2-2 | TRBV20-1 | TRBD2 | CSALAGFNTGELFF | TGCAGTGCTCTAGCGGGATTCAACACCGGGGAGCTGTTTTTT
few | TRBJ2-7 | TRBV6-5 | - | CASSYRELYEQYF | TGTGCCAGCAGTTACAGGGAACTCTACGAGCAGTACTTC
few | TRBJ2-1 | TRBV9 | - | CASSVALSGYNEQFF | TGTGCCAGCAGCGTAGCCCTCTCGGGTTACAATGAGCAGTTCTTC
- | TRBJ2-7 | TRBV18 | - | CASSPASRRNYEQYF | TGTGCCAGCTCACCAGCGTCAAGACGGAACTACGAGCAGTACTTC
- | TRBJ1-5 | TRBV28 | - | CASSLWGQRTLYQPQHF | TGTGCCAGCAGTTTATGGGGCCAACGGACACTCTATCAGCCCCAGCATTTT
- | TRBJ2-1 | TRBV4-3 | - | CASSQGGRGNFNEQFF | TGCGCCAGCAGCCAAGGGGGTCGGGGAAACTTCAATGAGCAGTTCTTC
few | TRBJ2-7 | TRBV7-9 | - | CASSHQIYEQYF | TGTGCCAGCAGCCATCAAATCTACGAGCAGTACTTC
few | TRBJ2-5 | TRBV6-5 | TRBD2 | CASSQGLAGWELKRETQYF | TGTGCCAGCAGCCAGGGACTAGCGGGATGGGAACTAAAGCGGGAGACCCAGTACTTC
- | TRBJ1-1 | TRBV7-2 | - | CASSLVTSNTEAFF | TGTGCCAGCAGCTTAGTAACCTCCAACACTGAAGCTTTCTTT
few | TRBJ2-5 | TRBV4-3 | TRBD1 | CASSQGQGLETQYF | TGCGCCAGCAGCCAAGGACAGGGGTTAGAGACCCAGTACTTC
few | TRBJ2-5 | TRBV18 | TRBD1 | CASSSPGQGFMETQYF | TGTGCCAGCTCATCCCCGGGACAGGGATTTATGGAGACCCAGTACTTC
few | TRBJ1-2 | TRBV12-3/TRBV12-4 | - | CASSPSWGRGDYTF | TGTGCCAGCAGTCCTTCCTGGGGGAGGGGAGACTACACCTTC
- | TRBJ2-7 | TRBV5-1 | TRBD1 | CASTYPPGTGGKYEQYF | TGCGCCAGCACTTACCCTCCCGGGACAGGGGGTAAATACGAGCAGTACTTC
- | TRBJ2-5 | TRBV20-1 | TRBD2 | CSAGGLAGVGETQYF | TGCAGTGCTGGGGGACTAGCGGGAGTAGGAGAGACCCAGTACTTC
- | TRBJ2-1 | TRBV19 | TRBD1 | CASSLYGTVYNEQFF | TGTGCCAGTAGTTTGTACGGGACAGTCTACAATGAGCAGTTCTTC
- | TRBJ2-1 | TRBV20-1 | - | CSAGAGPTYNEQFF | TGCAGTGCTGGAGCGGGCCCGACCTACAATGAGCAGTTCTTC
once | TRBJ2-5 | TRBV7-6 | TRBD2 | CASSGVWEGEETQYF | TGTGCCAGCAGCGGGGTTTGGGAGGGCGAAGAGACCCAGTACTTC
few | TRBJ2-1 | TRBV6-2/TRBV6-3 | - | CASSLWEGEQFF | TGTGCCAGCAGCCTATGGGAAGGGGAGCAGTTCTTC
- | TRBJ1-1 | TRBV12-3/TRBV12-4 | TRBD1 | CASSREIRDRNTEAFF | TGTGCCAGCAGTAGAGAAATCCGGGACAGGAACACTGAAGCTTTCTTT
many | TRBJ2-3 | TRBV5-4 | - | CASSLYPDTQYF | TGTGCCAGCAGCCTGTATCCAGATACGCAGTATTTT